The 30 T cell receptor beta chains listed next were all sequenced from one sample in a study of T-cell reconstitution after alpha-beta-depleted transplantation in children. Preparation of the TCRbeta library involved a method that used unique molecular identifiers. In TCRdb, the PCR reads were re-called with MiXCR into one record per CDR3 protein. The profile shows around 410,000 distinct CDR3 sequences, roughly 10% of them singletons. Sequenced here: PBMCs from the stem cell graft donor, sampled from the stem cell graft. These receptor sequences come from a human donor who donated a stem cell graft to a child with acute myeloid leukemia.

This clonotype was found a few times. This chain connects TRBV10-3 to TRBJ1-5; D is undetermined. The ends were cut back, 8 bases at V and 0 bases at J, with 8 bases in the middle. Germline V gene sequence: CDR1 ENHRY, CDR2 SYGVKD. This CDR3 has 13 amino acids. The CDR3, as DNA: TGTGCCATCTCAGCAGATAGCAATCAGCCCCAGCATTTT. This codes for CAISADSNQPQHF.

This clonotype was observed a handful of times. The V and J genes are TRBV10-1 and TRBJ1-1; TRBD1 matches 8 bases. Germline-derived CDR1 and CDR2 are WNHNN and SYGVQD (reference sequence). The CDR3 loop spans 14 amino acids. Trimming removed 7 bases from V and 3 bases from J; junction bases left unmatched: 7. The CDR3 region is CASTRTQGDTEAFF. The CDR3 coding sequence is TGCGCCAGCACTAGGACACAGGGGGACACTGAAGCTTTCTTT.

This clonotype came up a few times. The rearrangement joins TRBV7-2 to TRBJ2-7; the D gene could be TRBD1 or TRBD2 (5 bases each). Trimming took 3 bases from V and 3 from J, leaving 15 bases between them. The CDR3 totals 15 residues. Germline assignment: CDR1 SGHTA and CDR2 FQGNSA. In nucleotides, the CDR3 is TGTGCCAGCAGCTTTGACCGGGACGTAATCTACGAGCAGTACTTC. Translation: CASSFDRDVIYEQYF.

The V call is TRBV6-2 or TRBV6-3, the J call TRBJ2-1; D not resolved. CDR3 length: 13 amino acids. Trimming pared 3 bases from V and 4 bases from J, leaving 7 bases between. From germline, CDR1 is MNHEY and CDR2 SVGEGT. CDR3 protein: CASSYQVYNEQFF. CDR3 coding DNA: TGTGCCAGCAGTTATCAGGTTTACAATGAGCAGTTCTTC.

A few counts support this clonotype. DNA for the CDR3: TGCGCCAGCAGCTTAACAAGGAGCTCCTACGAGCAGTACTTC. This encodes CASSLTRSSYEQYF. The chain combines TRBV5-1 with TRBJ2-7, with D unclear. Germline V lookup: CDR1 SGHRS, CDR2 YFSETQ. The CDR3 has 14 residues. Trimming pared 2 bases from V and 0 bases from J, leaving 9 bases between.

The V gene is TRBV6-1, the J gene TRBJ2-1; TRBD1 might be the D (6 bases). The V end lost 8 bases, the J end lost 3 bases, and 14 bases lay between the germline ends. Germline-derived CDR1 and CDR2 are MNHNS and SASEGT. CDR3 size: 14 residues. CDR3 DNA sequence: TGTGCCAGCGGAACGACAGGAATCTACAATGAGCAGTTCTTC. Translated, it gives CASGTTGIYNEQFF.

The V gene is TRBV15, the J gene TRBJ2-5; 7 positions agree with TRBD2. From germline, CDR1 is LNHNV and CDR2 YYDKDF (reference sequence). The CDR3 loop spans 13 amino acids. Trimming removed 9 bases from V and 4 bases from J; junction bases left unmatched: 8. The CDR3 DNA reads as TGTGCCACGGCCAGGACGGGGGGAGAGACCCAGTACTTC. Its translation: CATARTGGETQYF.

V is TRBV18 and J is TRBJ1-1, with D possibly being TRBD1 (6 bases). The CDR3 extends over 15 amino acids. Trimming shortened V by 3 bases and J by 5 bases, and 16 bases separated the two germline ends. CDR1 is KGHSH and CDR2 is LQKENI in the germline V gene. CDR3 residues: CASSPGAGVGTEAFF. CDR3 DNA sequence: TGTGCCAGCTCACCGGGGGCCGGGGTTGGTACTGAAGCTTTCTTT.

The rearrangement joins TRBV11-1 to TRBJ2-5, with D uncertain. Between the trimmed V and J ends, which lost 0 bases and 7 bases, there was a span of 39 bases. CDR3 length: 23 amino acids. Germline lookup yields CDR1 SGHAT and CDR2 FQDESV (reference sequence). The CDR3 region has the DNA TGTGCCAGCAGCTTAGCTTTATCGCCCCTTTTTGCGTCCCTGCCGACTGCTAGGTTGACCCAGTACTTC. Translating gives CASSLALSPLFASLPTARLTQYF.

The rearrangement links TRBV29-1 to TRBJ2-2, with D unclear. The length of the CDR3 is 13 residues. Germline CDR1 SQVTM, CDR2 ANQGSEA. V was shortened by 1 base and J by 8 bases, with 11 bases between the two germline ends. CDR3 residues: CSVEASRSGELFF. In nucleotides, the CDR3 is TGCAGCGTTGAAGCCTCCAGGTCAGGGGAGCTGTTTTTT.

V is TRBV6-1 and J is TRBJ2-1; D is unclear. The CDR3 is 14 amino acids. Trimming left V 6 bases short and J 9 bases short, with 18 bases between. The germline V gene has CDR1 MNHNS and CDR2 SASEGT. The CDR3 bases are TGTGCCAGCAGCCCCTCGGAACCCTGGGTTGAGCAGTTCTTC. Residues: CASSPSEPWVEQFF.

This clonotype was detected many times. V is TRBV7-6 and J is TRBJ1-1; the D is unclear. Germline lookup yields CDR1 SGHVS and CDR2 FNYEAQ. V was cut by 1 base and J by 1 base, with 4 bases left in between. This CDR3 spans 13 amino acids. Written as DNA, the CDR3 is TGTGCCAGCAGCTTAGACGAGAACACTGAAGCTTTCTTT. It yields the protein CASSLDENTEAFF.

This clonotype showed up many times. The chain links TRBV20-1 to TRBJ1-3, with a tentative D call TRBD1 (5 bases). CDR1 is DFQATT and CDR2 is SNEGSKA in the germline V gene (reference sequence). The CDR3 has 14 amino acids. V was cut by 5 bases and J by 0 bases, with 11 bases left in between. This CDR3 is CSAGDARSGNTIYF. CDR3 nucleotides: TGCAGTGCTGGGGACGCGCGCTCTGGAAACACCATATATTTT.

At least ten counts were recorded for this clonotype. The chain carries TRBV11-2 and TRBJ2-1, with 11 bases identical to TRBD2. The CDR3 runs 17 residues. With 6 bases clipped from V and 6 bases from J, the junction kept 13 bases outside the gene matches. Germline V gives CDR1 SGHAT, CDR2 FQNNGV. The CDR3 spells CASRPSVGLAGGNEQFF. The CDR3 region has the DNA TGTGCCAGCAGACCCTCTGTTGGTCTAGCGGGAGGCAATGAGCAGTTCTTC.

This chain links TRBV5-6 with TRBJ2-3; D may match TRBD1 or TRBD2 (6 bases each). Germline assignment: CDR1 SGHDT and CDR2 YYEEEE. The CDR3 has 16 amino acids. Trimming took 0 bases from V and 4 from J, leaving 15 bases between them. The CDR3 here is CASSLAGGAVADTQYF. In DNA form, the CDR3 reads TGTGCCAGCAGCTTGGCCGGGGGCGCGGTGGCAGATACGCAGTATTTT.

This clonotype was observed a few times. J is TRBJ2-1 and V is TRBV7-6; TRBD2 is a possible D gene (8 bases). The ends were cut back, 2 bases at V and 9 bases at J, with 23 bases in the middle. In germline, CDR1 is SGHVS, CDR2 FNYEAQ. The CDR3 consists of 17 residues. CDR3 coding DNA: TGTGCCAGCAGCTTAATTTACGGGACTAGGGGGCAAGGTGAGCAGTTCTTC. This codes for CASSLIYGTRGQGEQFF.

This clonotype was recorded a few times. This chain joins TRBV20-1 and TRBJ2-3, with 11 bases that match TRBD2. The CDR3 has 14 amino acids. The germline CDR1 and CDR2 sequences are DFQATT and SNEGSKA (reference sequence). V shed 7 bases and J 2 bases; nucleotides not matched to a gene: 5. Here the CDR3 reads CSVVLAGVTDTQYF. In DNA, the CDR3 is TGCAGTGTTGTACTAGCGGGGGTCACAGATACGCAGTATTTT.

J is TRBJ2-3 and V is TRBV20-1; unclear D gene. Germline loops: CDR1 DFQATT, CDR2 SNEGSKA (reference sequence). The CDR3 consists of 15 residues. The V end was cut by 1 base, the J end by 3 bases, with 14 bases between. This CDR3 is CSARAGTDRTDTQYF. DNA for the CDR3: TGCAGTGCTAGAGCTGGTACAGACCGTACAGATACGCAGTATTTT.

In its sample, this clonotype was seen a few times. The V and J genes are TRBV20-1 and TRBJ2-7; 10 bases align to TRBD2. Germline assignment: CDR1 DFQATT and CDR2 SNEGSKA (reference sequence). The J segment lost 3 bases and the V segment lost 4 bases, leaving 15 bases of the junction unmatched. The CDR3 runs to 17 residues. This chain's CDR3 is CSATRLAGGSGSYEQYF. The CDR3 DNA is TGCAGTGCTACCCGACTAGCGGGTGGGTCGGGTAGCTACGAGCAGTACTTC.

V and J are TRBV20-1 and TRBJ2-7; D tentatively reads TRBD1 or TRBD2 (5 bases each). CDR1 is DFQATT, CDR2 SNEGSKA, per germline (reference sequence). The CDR3 has 13 amino acids. Trimming took 1 base from V and 4 from J, leaving 11 bases between them. The DNA of the CDR3 is TGCAGTGCTAGAGGACGGGGCAAGTACGAGCAGTACTTC. Residues: CSARGRGKYEQYF.

This rearrangement joins TRBV3-1 to TRBJ1-2; perhaps TRBD1 as D (5 bases). The CDR3 runs to 15 residues. Germline V gene sequence: CDR1 LGHDT, CDR2 YNNKEL (reference sequence). Trimming removed 2 bases from V and 6 bases from J, with 16 bases in between. The CDR3 reads CASSQWDGYGNGYTF. For the CDR3, the DNA is TGTGCCAGCAGCCAATGGGACGGGTATGGGAATGGCTACACCTTC. Full variable domain (remainder filled in from reference TRBV3-1 and TRBJ1-2): DTAVSQTPKYLVTQMGNDKSIKCEQNLGHDTMYWYKQDSKKFLKIMFSYNNKELIINETVPNRFSPKSPDKAHLNLHINSLELGDSAVYFCASSQWDGYGNGYTFGSGTRLTVV.

The chain uses TRBV20-1 and TRBJ2-1; 11 bases map to TRBD2. V was clipped by 0 bases and J by 8 bases; unmatched bases: 6. CDR3 length: 15 residues. Germline V gene sequence: CDR1 DFQATT, CDR2 SNEGSKA (reference sequence). The CDR3 loop is CSARDATSGTDEQFF. As DNA, the CDR3 is TGCAGTGCTAGAGATGCGACTAGCGGGACGGATGAGCAGTTCTTC.

The rearrangement uses TRBV5-6 and TRBJ1-3, with D perhaps matching TRBD1 (6 bases). Trimming pared 3 bases from V and 0 bases from J, leaving 13 bases between. This CDR3 region has 16 residues. Germline V gene sequence: CDR1 SGHDT, CDR2 YYEEEE. The CDR3 coding sequence is TGTGCCAGCAGCTCCAAGACAGGCCACTCTGGAAACACCATATATTTT. Translating it yields CASSSKTGHSGNTIYF.

The V call is TRBV7-9, the J call TRBJ2-7, with 7 bases lining up with TRBD2. From germline, CDR1 is SEHNR and CDR2 FQNEAQ (reference sequence). With V trimmed by 0 bases and J by 5 bases, 7 bases remained unmatched. The CDR3 spans 15 residues. This chain's CDR3 is CASSLASGGGDEQYV. CDR3 DNA sequence: TGTGCCAGCAGCTTAGCCTCGGGTGGGGGGGACGAGCAGTACGTC.

The chain has TRBV27 and TRBJ2-1; D call uncertain. V lost 6 bases and J lost 8, with 23 bases in between. The CDR3 totals 16 residues. Germline V lookup: CDR1 MNHEY, CDR2 SMNVEV (reference sequence). The CDR3 DNA reads as TGTGCCAGCAGACCGTCGACAACGTCGAATTGTGATGAGCAGTTCTTC. Its protein product is CASRPSTTSNCDEQFF.

This clonotype turned up a few times. The J gene is TRBJ1-1, the V gene TRBV20-1, with a possible D match to TRBD1 (6 bases). The germline V gene encodes CDR1 DFQATT and CDR2 SNEGSKA (reference sequence). Trimming pared 8 bases from V and 6 bases from J, leaving 22 bases between. There are 14 residues in the CDR3. The chain's CDR3 is CSCPLGGRDAEAFF. In DNA form, the CDR3 reads TGCAGTTGCCCCCTCGGGGGGCGAGATGCTGAAGCTTTCTTT.

The chain recombines TRBV4-1 with TRBJ1-4; TRBD1 matches 8 bases. The CDR3 is made up of 12 amino acids. J gave up 10 bases and V 5 bases, and 3 bases lay outside the gene matches. The germline CDR1 and CDR2 sequences are MGHRA and YSYEKL. The CDR3 loop reads CASSNRGGKLFF. CDR3 nucleotides: TGCGCCAGCAGCAACAGGGGGGGAAAACTGTTTTTT.

This clonotype was counted a few times. The genes are TRBV20-1 and TRBJ2-7, with D uncertain. The CDR3 runs to 13 residues. Germline V gene data show CDR1 as DFQATT and CDR2 as SNEGSKA (reference sequence). V lost 3 bases and J 1 base, leaving 10 bases between the germline ends. The CDR3 region is CSASSRKSYEQYF. The CDR3 nucleotides are TGCAGTGCTAGCAGCAGGAAGTCCTACGAGCAGTACTTC.

This clonotype was seen repeatedly, ten times or more. This rearrangement joins TRBV2 to TRBJ2-7; D remains ambiguous. The V gene lost 1 base and the J gene lost 7 bases, with 8 bases spanning the gap. The V gene's germline CDR1 is SNHLY and CDR2 FYNNEI. The CDR3 runs 12 residues. CDR3 protein: CASSEGKWEQYV. CDR3 DNA sequence: TGTGCCAGCAGTGAAGGGAAGTGGGAGCAGTACGTC.

Only a few counts were recorded for this clonotype. V gene TRBV29-1 combines with J gene TRBJ2-5; 7 nucleotides match TRBD2. The trim removed 3 bases at V and 2 bases at J, leaving 3 bases unmatched. Per the germline V gene, CDR1 is SQVTM and CDR2 is ANQGSEA. There are 13 residues in the CDR3. The CDR3 bases are TGCAGCGTTGAGCTAGCGGATCAAGAGACCCAGTACTTC. Protein sequence: CSVELADQETQYF.